This T cell receptor beta chain was found in a study of shared clonotypes between healthy human individuals. CDR3 length: 14 amino acids. Germline values: CDR1 MNHNS, CDR2 SASEGT. V trimming: 8 bases; J trimming: 4 bases; junction bases outside the gene matches: 10. Only in-frame clones appear in the TCRdb table, and some are missing; sequencing was by immunoSEQ multiplex PCR. In the table there are 1,400,000 or so clones, just under 99% of which are singletons. The TCR comes from a man in his thirties or forties in good health. V usage is TRBV6-1 and J usage is TRBJ1-2, with TRBD1 matching 7 bases. The sample was naive CD4+ T cells sorted from blood. The subset here: CD45RA+ positively selected. The CDR3 reads CASAPGTVSYGYTF. DNA for the CDR3: TGTGCCAGCGCCCCGGGGACAGTCTCCTATGGCTACACCTTC.